Sequencing of this T cell receptor beta chain was carried out in a study of blood T cell repertoires in COVID-19 (dated by TCRdb to 2019 to 2021). The study in broad terms: The collaborator samples originated in the United States, Italy and Spain and spanned the acute and convalescent phases of COVID-19. The sample metadata nearly always contained a de-identified subject ID, COVID-19 status, age in years and sex. The repertoires were released in a freely available public database meant as a resource for research on the immune response to SARS-CoV-2. Where HLA class I and class II types were available, the types were taken from metadata supplied by the sample provider, not from assay-based typing. Samples were obtained from the ongoing ImmuneRACE study (first 160 participants) and from some 1,200 subjects provided by 6 global collaborators. The prospective study material was composed of cDNA or gDNA derived from T cells, B-cell-depleted T cells, or PBMCs. Subjects who had been exposed to COVID-19, were actively infected with it, or had recovered from it provided the deeply sampled blood TCRbeta repertoires that made up the dataset. What the authors observed across the whole study: The amount of clinical and demographic metadata varied by source and participant and was provided uncurated.

Comments on this clone: Its specific antigen is unknown. The sample holds no much larger clone one base away, and base qualities are not on file.

The CDR3 measures 15 amino acids from cysteine to phenylalanine. The retained sequence is limited to the CDR3, 45 bases, with the frame set at the first base. Trimming removed 4 bases from V and 5 bases from J; the gene matches leave 7 bases unexplained. CDR1 is given as LNHDA and CDR2 as SQIVND, both from the germline V gene (reference sequence). Each collaborating institution followed its own protocols to collect whole blood in K2EDTA tubes. For TCRbeta analysis, collaborators shipped samples as frozen whole blood, isolated PBMCs, or DNA extracted from either of those sample types. TCRbeta CDR3 regions were amplified from genomic DNA by means of the immunoSEQ Assay, a bias-controlled multiplex PCR. As for how the authors treated the data: Within the assay, amplification of reference gene primers was used to estimate how many nucleated cells each sample contained. To quantify the absolute abundance of each unique TCRbeta CDR3 rearrangement, sequence reads were collapsed and filtered. Productive Simpson clonality was computed per sample as the square root of Simpson's diversity index over productive rearrangements. TCRdb carries this immuneACCESS record with in-frame sequences only. Its versions omit some clonotypes, under half of them owing to an unresolved V gene in the studies checked, with the rest unexplained. V and J calls and clone size are as listed in that table; D and trimming were resolved from the DNA. This sample comprises about 200,000 clones, about nine tenths of them detected only once. The ten most abundant clones make up 0.75% to 0.95% of the sample.

The sequence derives from a woman in her seventies with acute or convalescent COVID-19. This receptor chain uses TRBV19 and TRBJ2-3; a stretch of 9 junction bases matches TRBD1. The sample comprised peripheral blood. The CDR3 protein is CASSKTGTGRDTQYF. The nucleotide sequence reads as follows: TGTGCCAGTAGTAAAACCGGGACAGGGAGAGATACGCAGTATTTT.